This TCR beta chain was identified in a study of blood T cell repertoires in COVID-19. Study at large: Both acute and convalescent COVID-19 samples were obtained from the United States, Italy and Spain. T cells, B-cell-depleted T cells, or PBMCs provided the cDNA or gDNA that served as material.

As handled by the study authors: Amplification of reference gene primers provided the estimated nucleated cell counts. Generated by immunoSEQ multiplex PCR, the TCRdb table keeps only in-frame clones and is missing some. V and J calls and clone size are given by that table; D and trimming were obtained from the DNA. The table includes under 50,000 clones, about 88% detected once. The CDR3 loop spans 17 amino acids. The germline V and J ends were trimmed by 4 bases and 0 bases, with 13 bases remaining between them. From germline, CDR1 is MGHRA and CDR2 YSYEKL. The source of this sequence is a man between 70 and 80 years old with active COVID-19. Sequencing was carried out using peripheral blood. V and J are TRBV4-1 and TRBJ2-6, with a possible D match to TRBD2 (6 bases). The DNA of the CDR3 is TGCGCCAGCAGCCGCGGGACGGGTGGCTCTGGGGCCAACGTCCTGACTTTC. This gives the protein CASSRGTGGSGANVLTF.